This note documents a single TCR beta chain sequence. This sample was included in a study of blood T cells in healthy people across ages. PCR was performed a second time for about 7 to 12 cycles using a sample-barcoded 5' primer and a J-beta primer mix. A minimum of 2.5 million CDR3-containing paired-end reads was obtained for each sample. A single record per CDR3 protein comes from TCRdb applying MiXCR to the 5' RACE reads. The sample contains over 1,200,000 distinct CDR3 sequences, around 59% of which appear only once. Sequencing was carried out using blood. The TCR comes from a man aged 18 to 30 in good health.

The CDR3 spells CASRKGQAEQNEQFF. In DNA form, the CDR3 reads TGTGCCAGCAGGAAGGGACAGGCCGAGCAAAATGAGCAGTTCTTC. This chain connects TRBV2 to TRBJ2-1, with TRBD1 identical over 8 bases. CDR1 and CDR2 (germline): SNHLY, FYNNEI. The V segment lost 6 bases and the J segment 7 bases; nucleotides outside the gene matches: 11. CDR3 length: 15 residues. Full variable domain (outside the CDR3, taken from reference TRBV2 and TRBJ2-1): EPEVTQTPSHQVTQMGQEVILRCVPISNHLYFYWYRQILGQKVEFLVSFYNNEISEKSEIFDDQFSVERPDGSNFTLKIRSTKLEDSAMYFCASRKGQAEQNEQFFGPGTRLTVL.